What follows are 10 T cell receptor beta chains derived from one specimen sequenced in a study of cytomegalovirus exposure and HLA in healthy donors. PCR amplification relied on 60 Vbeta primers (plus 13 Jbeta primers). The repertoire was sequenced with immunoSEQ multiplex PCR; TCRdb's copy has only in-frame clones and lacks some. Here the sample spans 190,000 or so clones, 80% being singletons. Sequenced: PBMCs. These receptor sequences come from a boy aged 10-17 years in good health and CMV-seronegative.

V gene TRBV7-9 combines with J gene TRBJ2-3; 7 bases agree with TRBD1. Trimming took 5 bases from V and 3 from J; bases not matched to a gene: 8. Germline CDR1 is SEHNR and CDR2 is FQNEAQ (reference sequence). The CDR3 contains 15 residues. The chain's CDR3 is CASSRTQGLTDTQYF. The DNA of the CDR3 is TGTGCCAGCAGCCGAACACAGGGGCTGACAGATACGCAGTATTTT.

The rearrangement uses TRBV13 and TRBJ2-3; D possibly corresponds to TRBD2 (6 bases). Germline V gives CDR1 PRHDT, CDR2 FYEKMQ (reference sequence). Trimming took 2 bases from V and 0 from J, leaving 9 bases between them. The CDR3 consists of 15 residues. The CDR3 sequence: CASSLTSSSTDTQYF. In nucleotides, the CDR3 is TGTGCCAGCAGCTTAACTAGCAGTAGCACAGATACGCAGTATTTT.

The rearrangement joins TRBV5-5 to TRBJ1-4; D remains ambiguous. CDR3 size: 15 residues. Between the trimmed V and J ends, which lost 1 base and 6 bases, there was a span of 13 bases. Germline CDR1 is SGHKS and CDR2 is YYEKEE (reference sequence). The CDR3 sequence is CASSLLGRSDEKLFF. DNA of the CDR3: TGTGCCAGCAGCTTGCTGGGCAGGTCGGATGAAAAACTGTTTTTT. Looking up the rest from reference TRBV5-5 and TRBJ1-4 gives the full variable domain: DAGVTQSPTHLIKTRGQQVTLRCSPISGHKSVSWYQQVLGQGPQFIFQYYEKEERGRGNFPDRFSARQFPNYSSELNVNALLLGDSALYLCASSLLGRSDEKLFFGSGTQLSVL.

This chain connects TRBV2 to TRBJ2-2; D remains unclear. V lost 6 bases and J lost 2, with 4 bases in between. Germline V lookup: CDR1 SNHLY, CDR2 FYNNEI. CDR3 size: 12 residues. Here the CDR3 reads CASSLNTGELFF. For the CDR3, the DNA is TGTGCCAGCAGCCTCAACACCGGGGAGCTGTTTTTT.

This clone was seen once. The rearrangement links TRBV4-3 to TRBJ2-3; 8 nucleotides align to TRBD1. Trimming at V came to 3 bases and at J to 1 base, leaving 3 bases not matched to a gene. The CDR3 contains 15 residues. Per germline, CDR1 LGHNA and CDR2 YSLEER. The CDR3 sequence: CASSHGQGRTDTQYF. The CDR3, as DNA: TGCGCCAGCAGCCACGGACAGGGCCGCACAGATACGCAGTATTTT.

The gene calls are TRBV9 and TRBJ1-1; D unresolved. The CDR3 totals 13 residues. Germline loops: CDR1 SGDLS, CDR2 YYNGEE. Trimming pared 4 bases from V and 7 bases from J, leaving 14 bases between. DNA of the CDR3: TGTGCCAGCAGCCCAGACCCCAGAGGTGAAGCTTTCTTT. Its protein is CASSPDPRGEAFF.

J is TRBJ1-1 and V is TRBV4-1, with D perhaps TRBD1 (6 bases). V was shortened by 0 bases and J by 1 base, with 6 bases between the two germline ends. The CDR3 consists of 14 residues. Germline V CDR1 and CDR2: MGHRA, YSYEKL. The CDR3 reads CASSQDRGNTEAFF. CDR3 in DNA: TGCGCCAGCAGCCAAGACAGGGGGAACACTGAAGCTTTCTTT.

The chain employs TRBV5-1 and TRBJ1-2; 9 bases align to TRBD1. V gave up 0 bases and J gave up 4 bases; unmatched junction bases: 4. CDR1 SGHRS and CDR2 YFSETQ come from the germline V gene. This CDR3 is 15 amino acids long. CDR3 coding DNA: TGCGCCAGCAGCTTGGACAGGGGGCTGAGCTATGGCTACACCTTC. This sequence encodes CASSLDRGLSYGYTF. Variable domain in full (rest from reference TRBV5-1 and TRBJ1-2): KAGVTQTPRYLIKTRGQQVTLSCSPISGHRSVSWYQQTPGQGLQFLFEYFSETQRNKGNFPGRFSGRQFSNSRSEMNVSTLELGDSALYLCASSLDRGLSYGYTFGSGTRLTVV.

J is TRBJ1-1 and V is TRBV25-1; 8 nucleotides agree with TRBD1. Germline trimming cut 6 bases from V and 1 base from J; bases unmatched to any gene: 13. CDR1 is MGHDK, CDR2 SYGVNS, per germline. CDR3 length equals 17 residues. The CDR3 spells CASSATSGQATNTEAFF. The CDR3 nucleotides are TGTGCCAGCAGCGCTACTTCGGGACAGGCGACGAACACTGAAGCTTTCTTT.

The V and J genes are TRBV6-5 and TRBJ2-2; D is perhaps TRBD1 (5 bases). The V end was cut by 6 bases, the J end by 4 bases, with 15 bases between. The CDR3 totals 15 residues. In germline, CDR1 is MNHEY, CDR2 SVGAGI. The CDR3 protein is CASSSTDSFTGELFF. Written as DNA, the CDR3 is TGTGCCAGCAGCTCCACAGACAGCTTCACCGGGGAGCTGTTTTTT.